This is a list of T cell receptor beta chains from one sample in a study of blood T cell repertoires in COVID-19. Sequenced by immunoSEQ multiplex PCR; TCRdb stores in-frame clones only, minus some. The sample yields fewer than 600,000 clones, roughly 89% seen once. Sequenced: peripheral blood. Source of these receptors: a man aged 18-30 years with COVID-19, enrolled during active disease. CDR3s include the opening cysteine and the closing phenylalanine or tryptophan. D genes are given only for firm matches. Not every row has a clone size; where given, it reads once, few, many or a size class.

J gene: TRBJ2-2; clone size: once; D gene: TRBD1; V gene: TRBV3-1/TRBV3-2; CDR3 DNA: TGTGCCAGCAGCCAAGTTCAGGGGGACACCGGGGAGCTGTTTTTT; CDR3 protein: CASSQVQGDTGELFF
J gene: TRBJ2-3; clone size: NA; D gene: NA; V gene: TRBV9; CDR3 DNA: TGTGCCAGCAGCGTACTCAGCACAGATACGCAGTATTTT; CDR3 protein: CASSVLSTDTQYF
J gene: TRBJ2-1; clone size: NA; D gene: NA; V gene: TRBV18; CDR3 DNA: TGTGCCAGCTCGTTACTAGCCCCGGGCTCCTACAATGAGCAGTTCTTC; CDR3 protein: CASSLLAPGSYNEQFF
J gene: TRBJ1-1; clone size: NA; D gene: NA; V gene: TRBV7-6; CDR3 DNA: TGTGCCAGCAGCTTAAGGGGGGGACAACAGATGAACACTGAAGCTTTCTTT; CDR3 protein: CASSLRGGQQMNTEAFF
J gene: TRBJ2-1; clone size: NA; D gene: NA; V gene: TRBV7-2; CDR3 DNA: TGTGCCAGCAGCTTCCTGGGGGCTGGACTAGGAGGCAATGAGCAGTTCTTC; CDR3 protein: CASSFLGAGLGGNEQFF
J gene: TRBJ2-2; clone size: once; D gene: TRBD2; V gene: TRBV4-1; CDR3 DNA: TGCGCCAGCAGCCCCCAGCGGGGCGCCGGGGAGCTGTTTTTT; CDR3 protein: CASSPQRGAGELFF
J gene: TRBJ1-6; clone size: NA; D gene: NA; V gene: TRBV5-6; CDR3 DNA: TGTGCCAGCAGCTTATACAGCCTAAATTCACCCCTCCACTTT; CDR3 protein: CASSLYSLNSPLHF
J gene: TRBJ2-1; clone size: NA; D gene: TRBD1; V gene: TRBV5-8; CDR3 DNA: TGTGCCAGCAGCTCCGGACAGGGGGCGAAAGAGCAGTTCTTC; CDR3 protein: CASSSGQGAKEQFF
J gene: TRBJ2-5; clone size: NA; D gene: NA; V gene: TRBV11-3; CDR3 DNA: TGTGCCAGCAGCATGACTACTCAAGAGACCCAGTACTTC; CDR3 protein: CASSMTTQETQYF
J gene: TRBJ1-1; clone size: NA; D gene: TRBD1; V gene: TRBV25-1; CDR3 DNA: TGTGCCAGCAGTGGTAGACAGGGCATGAACACTGAAGCTTTCTTT; CDR3 protein: CASSGRQGMNTEAFF
J gene: TRBJ2-5; clone size: NA; D gene: TRBD1; V gene: TRBV2; CDR3 DNA: TGTGCCAGCAGTGAAAGGGGGCGCTTGGAGACCCAGTACTTC; CDR3 protein: CASSERGRLETQYF
J gene: TRBJ2-1; clone size: NA; D gene: NA; V gene: TRBV24-1; CDR3 DNA: TGTGCCACCAGTGATTTGTGGTCAGGCAGGGATGAGCAGTTCTTC; CDR3 protein: CATSDLWSGRDEQFF
J gene: TRBJ1-2; clone size: NA; D gene: NA; V gene: TRBV12-3/TRBV12-4; CDR3 DNA: TGTGCCAGCACCGAAAGGGGGAACTATTACACCTTC; CDR3 protein: CASTERGNYYTF
J gene: TRBJ1-2; clone size: NA; D gene: NA; V gene: TRBV5-8; CDR3 DNA: TGTGCCGGAACAGGGAACTATGGCTACACCTTC; CDR3 protein: CAGTGNYGYTF